The 14 T cell receptor beta chains given below trace back to one sample, sequenced in a study of blood T cell repertoires in COVID-19. This table comes from immunoSEQ multiplex PCR, and its TCRdb copy is limited to in-frame clones, with some not included. The sample contains around 130,000 clones, approximately 84% of which appear only once. Sequencing was performed on peripheral blood. Receptors were obtained from a human donor in a cohort sampled during active COVID-19.

This clone was picked up one time. This chain joins TRBV4-1 and TRBJ1-3, with D possibly being TRBD1 (5 bases). CDR3 size: 17 residues. Germline V gene lookup returns CDR1 MGHRA and CDR2 YSYEKL. Trimming pared 1 base from V and 0 bases from J, leaving 13 bases between. The CDR3 here is CASSQGAGGISGNTIYF. The CDR3 DNA sequence: TGCGCCAGCAGCCAAGGGGCGGGGGGGATCTCTGGAAACACCATATATTTT.

The rearrangement links TRBV2 to TRBJ1-2, with 11 bases aligning to TRBD1. Per germline, CDR1 SNHLY and CDR2 FYNNEI. The CDR3 extends over 14 amino acids. The V segment lost 6 bases and the J segment 7 bases; nucleotides outside the gene matches: 7. CDR3 sequence (DNA): TGTGCCAGCAGGAATGGACAGGGGGCGTTTGGCTACACCTTC. Residues: CASRNGQGAFGYTF.

V and J are TRBV5-1 and TRBJ2-3; 7 bases are a match to TRBD2. V gave up 5 bases and J gave up 2 bases; unmatched junction bases: 8. Germline V CDR1 and CDR2: SGHRS, YFSETQ. This CDR3 region has 15 residues. The CDR3 DNA sequence: TGCGCCAGCAGGATAACTAGCGTGCTCACAGATACGCAGTATTTT. This encodes CASRITSVLTDTQYF.

The chain has TRBV5-1 and TRBJ2-3, with 8 bases lining up with TRBD2. Unmatched junction bases numbered 5, after V lost 4 bases and J lost 1 base. The germline gives CDR1 SGHRS, CDR2 YFSETQ. The CDR3 extends over 15 amino acids. CDR3 loop: CASSSSGDRTDTQYF. CDR3 bases: TGCGCCAGCAGCAGTAGCGGGGACCGCACAGATACGCAGTATTTT.

The gene calls are TRBV30 and TRBJ2-2, with D possibly TRBD2 on 5 matching bases. The CDR3 extends over 16 amino acids. Trimming pared 0 bases from V and 7 bases from J, leaving 18 bases between. CDR1 is GTSNPN and CDR2 is SVGIG in the germline V gene (reference sequence). CDR3 sequence (DNA): TGTGCCTGGAGTGTACGATTAGAGGGCCCCGGCGGGGAGCTGTTTTTT. Its protein is CAWSVRLEGPGGELFF.

In its sample, this clone was seen a few times. V gene TRBV5-5 combines with J gene TRBJ1-6, with a tentative D call TRBD1 (5 bases). The V gene's germline CDR1 is SGHKS and CDR2 YYEKEE (reference sequence). The CDR3 is 16 amino acids. V was pared by 4 bases and J by 7 bases, with 18 bases between. This CDR3 is CASSPLGGDGNSPLHF. The CDR3 nucleotides are TGTGCCAGCAGCCCACTGGGGGGGGACGGCAATTCACCCCTCCACTTT.

J is TRBJ1-5 and V is TRBV12-5; possibly TRBD1 for D (6 bases). Germline CDR1 reads LGHNT; CDR2 reads FRNRAP. The CDR3 extends over 14 amino acids. The V end was cut by 7 bases, the J end by 5 bases, with 15 bases between. DNA of the CDR3: TGTGCTAGTGCACCCTCAGGGGAGTATCAGCCCCAGCATTTT. It yields the protein CASAPSGEYQPQHF.

Concerning this clone itself: Since the CDR3 does not end with the conserved phenylalanine or tryptophan, this likely comes from a read error. The DNA is omitted, as the CDR3 cannot be located on it reliably, and the CDR3 follows TCRdb's listing. This rearrangement joins TRBV6-5 to TRBJ2-3; the table assigns TRBD2, which was not confirmed against the DNA. The CDR3 adds up to 13 amino acids, both ends counted. Germline V gene data show CDR1 as MNHEY and CDR2 as SVGAGI. The chain's CDR3 is CASSQFSGGDLFL.

The chain carries TRBV7-2 and TRBJ1-6; D gene ambiguous. CDR1 and CDR2 (germline): SGHTA, FQGNSA. The CDR3 loop spans 15 amino acids. V was trimmed by 4 bases and J by 9 bases, leaving 16 bases between them. Here the CDR3 reads CASSSHAGLGSPLHF. Here the CDR3 DNA reads TGTGCCAGCAGCTCCCACGCGGGGTTAGGTTCACCCCTCCACTTT.

The CDR3 protein is CASTSGGGPDTEAFF. DNA for the CDR3: TGTGCCAGCACCTCTGGTGGGGGCCCGGACACTGAAGCTTTCTTT. This chain links TRBV28 with TRBJ1-1; tentative D call: TRBD1 (6 bases). This CDR3 spans 15 amino acids. Germline CDR1 is MDHEN and CDR2 is SYDVKM. Trimming took off 7 bases at V and 3 bases at J, with 18 bases between the two ends.

The chain employs TRBV7-9 and TRBJ1-2; TRBD1 might be the D (5 bases). This CDR3 has 16 amino acids. Germline loops: CDR1 SEHNR, CDR2 FQNEAQ (reference sequence). V was pared by 1 base and J by 4 bases, with 16 bases between. The CDR3 loop reads CASSLGLAGLRYGYTF. DNA for the CDR3: TGTGCCAGCAGCTTAGGGCTGGCAGGGCTGCGCTATGGCTACACCTTC.

The chain combines TRBV27 with TRBJ1-3; D gene unclear. This CDR3 region has 11 residues. Trimming left V 4 bases short and J 5 bases short, with 3 bases between. The germline V gene has CDR1 MNHEY and CDR2 SMNVEV (reference sequence). In DNA, the CDR3 is TGTGCCAGCAGTTATAGAAACACCATATATTTT. This translates into CASSYRNTIYF.

This clone showed up just once. The rearrangement links TRBV27 to TRBJ1-2, with a weak D call TRBD1 (5 bases). The V gene's germline CDR1 is MNHEY and CDR2 SMNVEV (reference sequence). The CDR3 covers 15 residues. Trimming pared 3 bases from V and 4 bases from J, leaving 15 bases between. The CDR3, as DNA: TGTGCCAGCAGTTTTGCGGGGGTTGGGTCCTATGGCTACACCTTC. It specifies CASSFAGVGSYGYTF.

This clone was recorded only once. The chain joins TRBV7-9 to TRBJ2-3; 12 nucleotides agree with TRBD1. The CDR3 is 16 residues long. V lost 1 base and J lost 4; bases outside the gene matches: 3. Looked up from germline, CDR1 is SEHNR and CDR2 is FQNEAQ (reference sequence). CDR3 sequence (DNA): TGTGCCAGCAGCTTAGGGGACAGGGGGCCAGCAGATACGCAGTATTTT. It encodes CASSLGDRGPADTQYF.